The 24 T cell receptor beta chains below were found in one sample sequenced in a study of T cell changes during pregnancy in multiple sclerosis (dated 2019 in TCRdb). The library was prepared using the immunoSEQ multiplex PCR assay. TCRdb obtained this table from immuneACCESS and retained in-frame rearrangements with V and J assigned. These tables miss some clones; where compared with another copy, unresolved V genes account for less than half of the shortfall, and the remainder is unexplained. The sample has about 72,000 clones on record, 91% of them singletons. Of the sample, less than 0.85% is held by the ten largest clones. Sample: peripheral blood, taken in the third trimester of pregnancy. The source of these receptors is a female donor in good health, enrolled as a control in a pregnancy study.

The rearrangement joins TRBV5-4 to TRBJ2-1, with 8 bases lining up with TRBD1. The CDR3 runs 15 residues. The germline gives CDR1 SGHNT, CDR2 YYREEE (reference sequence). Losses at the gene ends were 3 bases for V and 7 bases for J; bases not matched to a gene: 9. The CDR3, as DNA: TGTGCCAGCAGCTCACGGACAGGGACGCGGAATGAGCAGTTCTTC. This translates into CASSSRTGTRNEQFF.

The CDR3: CASSTQTSGSGETQYF. CDR3 DNA sequence: TGTGCCAGCAGCACCCAAACCAGCGGGAGCGGCGAGACCCAGTACTTC. This chain joins TRBV7-2 and TRBJ2-5; TRBD2 agrees at 8 bases. The trim removed 5 bases at V and 5 bases at J, leaving 13 bases unmatched. Germline-derived CDR1 and CDR2 are SGHTA and FQGNSA. The CDR3 extends over 16 amino acids.

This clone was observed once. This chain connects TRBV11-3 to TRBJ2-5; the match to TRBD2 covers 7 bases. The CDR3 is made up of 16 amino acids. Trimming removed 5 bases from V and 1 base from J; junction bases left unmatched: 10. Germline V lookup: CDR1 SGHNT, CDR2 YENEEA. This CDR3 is CASSDGRSGIQETQYF. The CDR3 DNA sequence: TGTGCCAGCAGCGACGGTCGGAGCGGGATCCAAGAGACCCAGTACTTC.

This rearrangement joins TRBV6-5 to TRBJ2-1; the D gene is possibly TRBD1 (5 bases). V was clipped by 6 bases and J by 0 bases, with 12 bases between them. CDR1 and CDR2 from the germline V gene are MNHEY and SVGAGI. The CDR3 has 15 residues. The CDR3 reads CASSIDRSSYNEQFF. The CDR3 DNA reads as TGTGCCAGCAGCATCGACAGAAGCTCCTACAATGAGCAGTTCTTC.

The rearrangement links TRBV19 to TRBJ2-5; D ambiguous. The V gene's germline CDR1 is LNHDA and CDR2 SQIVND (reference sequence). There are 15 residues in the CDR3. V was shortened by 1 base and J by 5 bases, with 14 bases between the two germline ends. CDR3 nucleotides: TGTGCCAGTAGTATAGGCCCAGCTCCCGGGGAGACCCAGTACTTC. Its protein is CASSIGPAPGETQYF.

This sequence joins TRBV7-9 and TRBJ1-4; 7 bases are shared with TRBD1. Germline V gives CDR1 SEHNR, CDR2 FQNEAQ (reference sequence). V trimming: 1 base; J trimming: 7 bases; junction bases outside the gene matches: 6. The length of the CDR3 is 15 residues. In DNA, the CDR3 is TGTGCCAGCAGCTTAGTCCCAGGGGGGTCTGAAAAACTGTTTTTT. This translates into CASSLVPGGSEKLFF. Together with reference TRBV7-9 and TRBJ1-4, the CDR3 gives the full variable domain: DTGVSQNPRHKITKRGQNVTFRCDPISEHNRLYWYRQTLGQGPEFLTYFQNEAQLEKSRLLSDRFSAERPKGSFSTLEIQRTEQGDSAMYLCASSLVPGGSEKLFFGSGTQLSVL.

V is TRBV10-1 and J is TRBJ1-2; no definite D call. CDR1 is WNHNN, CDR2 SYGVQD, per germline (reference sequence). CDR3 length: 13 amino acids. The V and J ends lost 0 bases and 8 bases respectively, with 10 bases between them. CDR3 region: CASSESGRGGYTF. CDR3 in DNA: TGCGCCAGCAGTGAGTCAGGAAGAGGAGGCTACACCTTC.

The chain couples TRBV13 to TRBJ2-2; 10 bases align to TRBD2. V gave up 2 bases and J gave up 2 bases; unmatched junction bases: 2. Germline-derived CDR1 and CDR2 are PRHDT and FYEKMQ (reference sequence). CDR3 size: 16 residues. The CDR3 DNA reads TGTGCCAGCAGCTTATGGACTAGCGGAAACACCGGGGAGCTGTTTTTT. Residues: CASSLWTSGNTGELFF.

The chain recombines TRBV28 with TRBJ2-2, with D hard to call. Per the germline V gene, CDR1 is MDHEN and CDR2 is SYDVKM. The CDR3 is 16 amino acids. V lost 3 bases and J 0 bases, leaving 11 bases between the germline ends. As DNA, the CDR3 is TGTGCCAGCAGTTTCCGACACCCTACGAACACCGGGGAGCTGTTTTTT. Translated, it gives CASSFRHPTNTGELFF. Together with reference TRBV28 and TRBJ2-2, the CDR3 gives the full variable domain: DVKVTQSSRYLVKRTGEKVFLECVQDMDHENMFWYRQDPGLGLRLIYFSYDVKMKEKGDIPEGYSVSREKKERFSLILESASTNQTSMYLCASSFRHPTNTGELFFGEGSRLTVL.

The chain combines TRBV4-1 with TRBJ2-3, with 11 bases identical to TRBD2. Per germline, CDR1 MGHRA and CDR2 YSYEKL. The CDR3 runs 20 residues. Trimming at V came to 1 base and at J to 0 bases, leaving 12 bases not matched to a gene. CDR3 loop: CASSQGSLLAGALSTDTQYF. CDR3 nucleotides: TGCGCCAGCAGCCAAGGGTCATTACTAGCGGGGGCTCTCAGCACAGATACGCAGTATTTT.

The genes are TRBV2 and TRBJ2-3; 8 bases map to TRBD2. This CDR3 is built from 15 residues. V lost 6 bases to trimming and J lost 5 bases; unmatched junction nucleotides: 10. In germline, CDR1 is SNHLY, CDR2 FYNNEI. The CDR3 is CASRKGLGRGDTQYF. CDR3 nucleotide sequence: TGTGCCAGCAGGAAGGGACTAGGGAGGGGAGATACGCAGTATTTT.

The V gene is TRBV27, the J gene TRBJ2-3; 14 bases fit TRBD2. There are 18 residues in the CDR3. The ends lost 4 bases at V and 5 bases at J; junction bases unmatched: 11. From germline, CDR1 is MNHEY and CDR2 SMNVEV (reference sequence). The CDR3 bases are TGTGCCAGCAGTTCGACGGGGACTAGCGGGAGAAAGGAAGATACGCAGTATTTT. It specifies CASSSTGTSGRKEDTQYF.

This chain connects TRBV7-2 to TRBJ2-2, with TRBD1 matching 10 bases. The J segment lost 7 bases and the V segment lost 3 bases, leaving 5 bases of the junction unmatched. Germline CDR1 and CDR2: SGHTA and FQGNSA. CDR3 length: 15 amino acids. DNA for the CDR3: TGTGCCAGCAGCTTTGGGACAGGGGTTCGCGGGGAGCTGTTTTTT. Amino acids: CASSFGTGVRGELFF.

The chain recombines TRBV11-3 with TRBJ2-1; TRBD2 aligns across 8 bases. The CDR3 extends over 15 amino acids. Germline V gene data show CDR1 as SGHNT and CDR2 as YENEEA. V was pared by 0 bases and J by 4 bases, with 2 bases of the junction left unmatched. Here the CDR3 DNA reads TGTGCCAGCAGCTTAGAACTAGCGGTGTACAATGAGCAGTTCTTC. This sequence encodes CASSLELAVYNEQFF.

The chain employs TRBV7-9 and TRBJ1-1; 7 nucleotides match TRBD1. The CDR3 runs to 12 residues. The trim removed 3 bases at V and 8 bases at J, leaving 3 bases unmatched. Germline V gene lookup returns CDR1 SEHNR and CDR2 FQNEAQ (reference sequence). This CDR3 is CASSFVTGEAFF. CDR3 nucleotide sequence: TGTGCCAGCAGCTTCGTGACAGGGGAAGCTTTCTTT.

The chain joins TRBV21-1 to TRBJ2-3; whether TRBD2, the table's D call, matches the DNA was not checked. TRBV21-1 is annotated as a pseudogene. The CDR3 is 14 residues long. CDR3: CASTKGGAEDTQYF. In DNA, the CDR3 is TGTGCCAGCACCAAGGGAGGGGCTGAAGATACGCAGTATTTT.

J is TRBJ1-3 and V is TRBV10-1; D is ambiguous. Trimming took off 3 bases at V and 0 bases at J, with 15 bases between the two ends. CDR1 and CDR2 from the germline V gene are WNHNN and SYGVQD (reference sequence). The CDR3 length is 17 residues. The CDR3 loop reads CASSESGGSSSGNTIYF. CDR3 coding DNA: TGCGCCAGCAGTGAATCGGGAGGATCTAGCTCTGGAAACACCATATATTTT.

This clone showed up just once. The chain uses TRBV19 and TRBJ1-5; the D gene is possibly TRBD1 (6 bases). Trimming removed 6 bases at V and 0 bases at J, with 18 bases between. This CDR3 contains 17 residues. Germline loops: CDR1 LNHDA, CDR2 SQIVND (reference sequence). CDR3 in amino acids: CASSPTGGRGSNQPQHF. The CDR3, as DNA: TGTGCCAGTAGCCCCACGGGGGGGCGGGGTAGCAATCAGCCCCAGCATTTT.

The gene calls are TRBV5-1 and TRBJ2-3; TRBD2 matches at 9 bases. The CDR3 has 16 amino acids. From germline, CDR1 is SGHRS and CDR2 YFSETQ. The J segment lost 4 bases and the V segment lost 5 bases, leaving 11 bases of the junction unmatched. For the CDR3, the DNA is TGCGCCAGCAGTGTCGCGGGAGGGCCGGGGGCAGATACGCAGTATTTT. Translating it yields CASSVAGGPGADTQYF.

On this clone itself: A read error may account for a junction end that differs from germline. CDR3 nucleotides: TGCGCCAGCAGCCAAGGTCGGGACAGGGGCTCCAACGAGCAGTACTTC. As protein: CASSQGRDRGSNEQYF. The V gene is TRBV4-3, the J gene TRBJ2-7; 10 bases agree with TRBD1. The CDR3 is 16 residues long. Germline V gives CDR1 LGHNA, CDR2 YSLEER.

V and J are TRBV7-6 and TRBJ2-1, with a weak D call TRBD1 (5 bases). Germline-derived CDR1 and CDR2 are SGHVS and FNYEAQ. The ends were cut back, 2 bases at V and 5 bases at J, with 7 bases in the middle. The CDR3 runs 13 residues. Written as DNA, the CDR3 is TGTGCCAGCAGCTTAAACAGGAACAATGAGCAGTTCTTC. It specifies CASSLNRNNEQFF.

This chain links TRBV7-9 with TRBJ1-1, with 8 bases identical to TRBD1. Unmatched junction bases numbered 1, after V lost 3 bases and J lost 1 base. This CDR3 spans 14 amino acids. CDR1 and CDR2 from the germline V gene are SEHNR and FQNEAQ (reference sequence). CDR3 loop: CASSFTGGNTEAFF. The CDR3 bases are TGTGCCAGCAGCTTTACAGGGGGGAACACTGAAGCTTTCTTT. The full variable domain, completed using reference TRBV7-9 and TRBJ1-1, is DTGVSQNPRHKITKRGQNVTFRCDPISEHNRLYWYRQTLGQGPEFLTYFQNEAQLEKSRLLSDRFSAERPKGSFSTLEIQRTEQGDSAMYLCASSFTGGNTEAFFGQGTRLTVV.

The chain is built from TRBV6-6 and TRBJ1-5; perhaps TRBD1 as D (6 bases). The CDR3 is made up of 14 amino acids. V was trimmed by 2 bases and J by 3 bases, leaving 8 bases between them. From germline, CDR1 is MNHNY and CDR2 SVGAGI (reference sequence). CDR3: CASSYTGSNQPQHF. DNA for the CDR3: TGTGCCAGCAGTTACACAGGGTCCAATCAGCCCCAGCATTTT.

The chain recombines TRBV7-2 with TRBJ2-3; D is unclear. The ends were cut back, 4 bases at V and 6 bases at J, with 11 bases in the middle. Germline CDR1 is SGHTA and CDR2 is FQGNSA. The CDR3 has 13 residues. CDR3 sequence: CASSSTPGDTQYF. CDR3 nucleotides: TGTGCCAGCAGCTCCACGCCCGGGGATACGCAGTATTTT. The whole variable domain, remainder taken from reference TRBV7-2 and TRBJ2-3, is GAGVSQSPSNKVTEKGKDVELRCDPISGHTALYWYRQSLGQGLEFLIYFQGNSAPDKSGLPSDRFSAERTGGSVSTLTIQRTQQEDSAVYLCASSSTPGDTQYFGPGTRLTVL.